The T cell receptor (beta chain) under discussion was sequenced for a study of CD8 T cells in Susac syndrome (dated by TCRdb to between 2018 and 2020). For context, the study as a whole: Whether CD8+ T cell activation and differentiation in Susac syndrome was antigen driven was tested using repertoire sequencing.

Concerning this clonotype itself: The antigen it binds to is not known. No much larger clone exists at a distance of one base, and base qualities are not known.

RNA was extracted with the RNeasy kit and roughly 0.45 to 1 ug was reverse transcribed using random hexamers. The immunoSEQ multiplex PCR assay, covering 54 Vbeta and 13 Jbeta segments, was used to amplify TCR beta CDR3 regions. PCR amplification bias was corrected by using a synthetic template baseline for primer optimization and computational correction. Per the authors' processing: Reads were annotated to V, D and J genes per IMGT and analyzed with immunoSEQ Analyzer, keeping only productive sequences. To calculate clonality, Shannon entropy was normalized by log2 of the number of productive unique sequences and then subtracted from one. For each patient and control, public and private clones were evaluated within the 100 most prevalent clones. Clones were defined as Susac-specific if absent from the healthy and MS cohorts, from 1052 published viral clones and from other ImmuneACCESS disease sequences. The raw public reads went through TCRdb reprocessing: fastp at Q25, MiXCR clone calling, in-frame beta chains kept. Each CDR3 protein gets just one entry, which takes the most common genes and DNA from the rows behind it. TCRdb, not the authors, supplied the V and J calls. This sample is represented by approximately 190,000 distinct CDR3 sequences; over 85% of them were singletons. The leading ten clones occupy around 0.1% of the sample.

V drops 6 bases and J drops 3 bases, leaving 11 bases in between. Measured from the cysteine to the phenylalanine, the CDR3 is 14 residues long. Only the CDR3 portion is preserved as DNA: 42 bases, with reading frame beginning at the first base. The germline V gene provides CDR1 MGHDK and CDR2 SYGVNS. The full study reports these points: The study acknowledged that relatively few individuals were included in the TCR sequencing and HLA analysis.

Peripheral blood CD8+ and CD4+ T cells from healthy donors, Susac syndrome patients and multiple sclerosis patients were profiled by high-throughput TCR beta sequencing. Healthy donors were included as age- and sex-matched controls. Bulk CD8+ and CD4+ T cells were purified by magnetic negative isolation, whereas CD8+ TEMRA cells were enriched by FACS. Blood was collected in EDTA tubes and processed within 24 hours, with PBMCs isolated through density gradient centrifugation. PBMCs destined for TCR sequencing were cryopreserved in liquid nitrogen and later thawed in a 37 °C water bath. Purity of sorted or isolated CD4+, CD8+ and CD8+ TEMRA cells was at least 90%.

This sequence originates from a human donor in good health. What was sequenced was CD4+ T cells from PBMCs. The rearranged segments are TRBV25-1 and TRBJ2-2; TRBD2 is a possible D gene, resting on 5 matching bases. The sequenced DNA: TGTGCCAGCAGGGAGGACGGACACACCGGGGAGCTGTTTTTT. Translated, it gives CASREDGHTGELFF.